Listed below are T cell receptor beta chains from one sample, sequenced in a study of T cells in Graves' hyperthyroidism and ophthalmopathy. TCRdb re-analysed the multiplex PCR reads in MiXCR, keeping a single row per CDR3 protein. The sample gives approximately 430,000 distinct CDR3 sequences, 15% to 17% of which show up once; roughly 7.7% is in the top ten. The specimen sequenced was blood. These receptors originate from a woman between 18 and 29 years old with Graves' hyperthyroidism. Both conserved end residues are part of each CDR3. Each record gives: V gene, J gene, D gene, clone size, CDR3 protein, CDR3 DNA. A D gene is named only where the DNA matches it firmly. Clone size is not always given. Where it is, it says once, few, many or a class for expanded clones.

V gene: TRBV15
J gene: TRBJ1-4
D gene: .
clone size: .
CDR3 protein: CATSRVEGSRLDEKLFF
CDR3 DNA: TGTGCCACCAGCAGAGTAGAGGGGTCGAGGCTCGATGAAAAACTGTTTTTT

V gene: TRBV7-9
J gene: TRBJ2-3
D gene: .
clone size: .
CDR3 protein: CASSSPDLSDTQYF
CDR3 DNA: TGTGCCAGCAGCTCACCGGACCTGTCAGATACGCAGTATTTT

V gene: TRBV20-1
J gene: TRBJ1-4
D gene: TRBD1
clone size: .
CDR3 protein: CSATNRGKGEKLFF
CDR3 DNA: TGCAGTGCTACTAACAGGGGCAAGGGTGAAAAACTGTTTTTT

V gene: TRBV24-1
J gene: TRBJ2-3
D gene: TRBD2
clone size: many
CDR3 protein: CATRAGGAIDTQYF
CDR3 DNA: TGTGCCACCCGCGCGGGGGGGGCCATAGATACGCAGTATTTT

V gene: TRBV5-8
J gene: TRBJ1-5
D gene: .
clone size: many
CDR3 protein: CASSLRQSYNQPQHF
CDR3 DNA: TGTGCCAGCAGCTTGAGGCAGTCTTACAATCAGCCCCAGCATTTT

V gene: TRBV7-8
J gene: TRBJ1-5
D gene: .
clone size: many
CDR3 protein: CASSFDSSNQPQHF
CDR3 DNA: TGTGCCAGCAGCTTCGATAGTAGCAATCAGCCCCAGCATTTT

V gene: TRBV18
J gene: TRBJ2-7
D gene: TRBD1
clone size: few
CDR3 protein: CASSGWDSSYEQYF
CDR3 DNA: TGTGCCAGCTCAGGTTGGGACAGCTCCTACGAGCAGTACTTC

V gene: TRBV15
J gene: TRBJ2-6
D gene: .
clone size: once
CDR3 protein: CATKLRGGSFPGANVLTF
CDR3 DNA: TGTGCCACCAAATTAAGGGGAGGAAGTTTCCCTGGGGCCAACGTCCTGACTTTC

V gene: TRBV5-5
J gene: TRBJ2-1
D gene: TRBD2
clone size: .
CDR3 protein: CASSLAWASGSYEQFF
CDR3 DNA: TGTGCCAGCAGCTTGGCCTGGGCTAGCGGGAGCTATGAGCAGTTCTTC

V gene: TRBV5-1
J gene: TRBJ2-7
D gene: .
clone size: many
CDR3 protein: CASSLSPRSYEQYF
CDR3 DNA: TGCGCCAGCAGCTTGAGCCCTCGCTCCTACGAGCAGTACTTC

V gene: TRBV5-1
J gene: TRBJ2-1
D gene: .
clone size: .
CDR3 protein: CASSLSSGATYNEQFF
CDR3 DNA: TGCGCCAGCAGCTTGAGTTCGGGAGCTACCTACAATGAGCAGTTCTTC

V gene: TRBV18
J gene: TRBJ2-5
D gene: TRBD2
clone size: .
CDR3 protein: CASSEMVLAGVETQYF
CDR3 DNA: TGTGCCAGCTCAGAAATGGTACTAGCGGGAGTGGAGACCCAGTACTTC

V gene: TRBV11-2
J gene: TRBJ2-5
D gene: TRBD2
clone size: .
CDR3 protein: CASSPTSGRGPRQETQYF
CDR3 DNA: TGTGCCAGCAGCCCCACTAGCGGGCGGGGGCCCCGACAAGAGACCCAGTACTTC

V gene: TRBV2
J gene: TRBJ1-3
D gene: .
clone size: many
CDR3 protein: CASKDTGNTIYF
CDR3 DNA: TGTGCCAGCAAAGACACCGGAAACACCATATATTTT